Listed here are 31 T cell receptor beta chains from one sample, sequenced in a study of CD8+ T cells in alopecia areata. After isolation, RNA underwent reverse transcription to generate cDNA as the sequencing template. Method: immunoSEQ multiplex PCR; TCRdb's copy keeps in-frame clones and lacks some. The data contain 150,000 to 180,000 clones, about 51% of them singletons. The material was CD8+ T cells sorted from blood, obtained at week 0. These receptors originate from a human donor with alopecia areata.

The chain is built from TRBV25-1 and TRBJ1-6; D is uncertain. In germline, CDR1 is MGHDK, CDR2 SYGVNS. This CDR3 comprises 12 residues. The V end lost 4 bases, the J end lost 7 bases, and 5 bases lay between the germline ends. CDR3 region: CASSGGNSPLHF. CDR3 nucleotides: TGTGCCAGCAGTGGCGGGAATTCACCCCTCCACTTT. The full variable domain, rest sourced from reference TRBV25-1 and TRBJ1-6, is EADIYQTPRYLVIGTGKKITLECSQTMGHDKMYWYQQDPGMELHLIHYSYGVNSTEKGDLSSESTVSRIRTEHFPLTLESARPSHTSQYLCASSGGNSPLHFGNGTRLTVT.

The J gene is TRBJ2-5, the V gene TRBV29-1; D may be TRBD2 (7 bases). There are 15 residues in the CDR3. Per germline, CDR1 SQVTM and CDR2 ANQGSEA. Deletions cut 3 bases from V and 2 bases from J, with 16 bases between. DNA for the CDR3: TGCAGCGTTGACTCGCCGCGGGGGCCTCAAGAGACCCAGTACTTC. This codes for CSVDSPRGPQETQYF.

As to this clone: With a far larger clone one base away, a read error is the likely cause. The chain recombines TRBV5-4 with TRBJ2-3, with 8 bases fitting TRBD1. The CDR3 runs 18 residues. Germline V CDR1 and CDR2: SGHNT, YYREEE (reference sequence). The trim removed 0 bases at V and 5 bases at J, leaving 14 bases unmatched. This CDR3 reads CASSLGRFDRGRGDTQYF. DNA for the CDR3: TGTGCCAGCAGCTTGGGGCGATTTGACAGGGGAAGAGGAGATACGCAGTATTTT.

This rearrangement joins TRBV7-8 to TRBJ2-6, with D unclear. CDR3 length: 15 amino acids. Trimming cost V 5 bases and J 4 bases, with 12 bases left between them. CDR1 and CDR2 (germline): SGHVS, FQNEAQ. CDR3 coding DNA: TGTGCCAGCAGCACTGGACCCTCCGGGGCCAACGTCCTGACTTTC. Translating gives CASSTGPSGANVLTF.

This clone appeared once. The germline gene is not matched at one end of the junction; a read error may be the cause. This chain connects TRBV29-1 to TRBJ2-1; TRBD1 agrees at 7 bases. This CDR3 is built from 15 residues. Germline loops: CDR1 SQVTM, CDR2 ANQGSEA. CDR3 sequence: CSVEGQAASYNEQFF. In nucleotides, the CDR3 is TGCAGCGTAGAAGGACAGGCCGCCTCCTACAATGAGCAGTTCTTC.

Only a few counts were recorded for this clone. The DNA of the CDR3 is TGTGCCAGCAGCGTTACCGGGACAGGGAGCCCCATGAACACTGAAGCTTTCTTT. Amino acids: CASSVTGTGSPMNTEAFF. The chain carries TRBV9 and TRBJ1-1; 9 positions match TRBD1. Germline V gene sequence: CDR1 SGDLS, CDR2 YYNGEE. The CDR3 totals 18 residues. The V segment lost 2 bases and the J segment 0 bases; nucleotides outside the gene matches: 11.

This clone turned up a few times. The chain combines TRBV30 with TRBJ1-4, with D possibly matching TRBD1 (6 bases). Trimming took 1 base from V and 8 from J, leaving 14 bases between them. This CDR3 is 14 amino acids long. CDR1 GTSNPN and CDR2 SVGIG come from the germline V gene (reference sequence). The CDR3 here is CAWSEQGIEEKLFF. DNA for the CDR3: TGTGCCTGGAGTGAACAGGGAATCGAAGAAAAACTGTTTTTT.

The rearrangement links TRBV27 to TRBJ2-3; D is uncertain. Germline values: CDR1 MNHEY, CDR2 SMNVEV (reference sequence). Trimming removed 2 bases from V and 1 base from J, with 4 bases in between. This CDR3 comprises 13 residues. The CDR3 DNA reads as TGTGCCAGCAGTTTAAGGGGCACAGATACGCAGTATTTT. This gives the protein CASSLRGTDTQYF.

This rearrangement joins TRBV7-9 to TRBJ1-4; D remains ambiguous. V lost 1 base, J lost 2 bases, and 8 bases lay in between. The CDR3 runs to 15 residues. Per germline, CDR1 SEHNR and CDR2 FQNEAQ (reference sequence). In nucleotides, the CDR3 is TGTGCCAGCAGCTTAGACCGCGGGACTAATGAAAAACTGTTTTTT. Translated: CASSLDRGTNEKLFF.

V gene TRBV13 combines with J gene TRBJ1-2, with a weak D call TRBD1 (6 bases). V was shortened by 6 bases and J by 4 bases, with 15 bases between the two germline ends. Looked up from germline, CDR1 is PRHDT and CDR2 is FYEKMQ (reference sequence). The CDR3 runs 14 residues. The CDR3 DNA follows: TGTGCCAGCAGTCGGAGGGGGGCTGGCTATGGCTACACCTTC. This translates into CASSRRGAGYGYTF.

The chain recombines TRBV29-1 with TRBJ1-5, with D perhaps TRBD1 (6 bases). Germline V gives CDR1 SQVTM, CDR2 ANQGSEA. The CDR3 covers 13 residues. V was cut by 6 bases and J by 6 bases, with 15 bases left in between. The DNA of the CDR3 is TGCAGCGTCGAGGGGGGAAGGGGTCAGCCCCAGCATTTT. The encoded protein is CSVEGGRGQPQHF.

A single count supports this clone. The chain couples TRBV13 to TRBJ1-1; tentatively, D is TRBD1 (5 bases). Germline V lookup: CDR1 PRHDT, CDR2 FYEKMQ (reference sequence). V shed 1 base and J shed 5 bases, with 11 bases lying between them. The CDR3 runs to 14 residues. The DNA for the CDR3 is TGTGCCAGCAGCTTAGCCGACAGAAGGACTGAAGCTTTCTTT. This gives the protein CASSLADRRTEAFF.

This chain uses TRBV28 with TRBJ2-7, with TRBD2 matching over 7 bases. V trimming: 4 bases; J trimming: 0 bases; junction bases outside the gene matches: 6. The CDR3 covers 15 residues. Germline-derived CDR1 and CDR2 are MDHEN and SYDVKM. CDR3 sequence (DNA): TGTGCCAGCAGTTCCCCAGCGGGGAGCTCCTACGAGCAGTACTTC. Amino acid sequence: CASSSPAGSSYEQYF. Looking up the rest from reference TRBV28 and TRBJ2-7 gives the full variable domain: DVKVTQSSRYLVKRTGEKVFLECVQDMDHENMFWYRQDPGLGLRLIYFSYDVKMKEKGDIPEGYSVSREKKERFSLILESASTNQTSMYLCASSSPAGSSYEQYFGPGTRLTVT.

V usage is TRBV6-6 and J usage is TRBJ1-2, with D tentatively TRBD1 (6 bases). Germline CDR1 MNHNY, CDR2 SVGAGI (reference sequence). CDR3 length: 15 residues. V shed 6 bases and J shed 6 bases, with 20 bases lying between them. The CDR3, as DNA: TGTGCCAGCAGGTACACTATCACAGGGTGGCATGGCTACACCTTC. Amino acid sequence: CASRYTITGWHGYTF.

A few counts support this clone. V usage is TRBV19 and J usage is TRBJ1-5; D uncertain. Germline V gene lookup returns CDR1 LNHDA and CDR2 SQIVND (reference sequence). Trimming removed 4 bases from V and 9 bases from J, with 7 bases in between. This CDR3 region has 11 residues. The CDR3 DNA sequence: TGTGCCAGTAGTAGGGGTACGCCCCAGCATTTT. Translation: CASSRGTPQHF. Full variable domain (missing parts from reference TRBV19 and TRBJ1-5): DGGITQSPKYLFRKEGQNVTLSCEQNLNHDAMYWYRQDPGQGLRLIYYSQIVNDFQKGDIAEGYSVSREKKESFPLTVTSAQKNPTAFYLCASSRGTPQHFGDGTRLSIL.

The rearrangement uses TRBV7-8 and TRBJ1-1; D is possibly TRBD1 (6 bases). The CDR3 sequence is 15 residues long. V was cut by 0 bases and J by 5 bases, with 13 bases left in between. CDR1 is SGHVS, CDR2 FQNEAQ, per germline. The CDR3 reads CASSLAQGLRTEAFF. The CDR3, as DNA: TGTGCCAGCAGCTTAGCGCAGGGGTTGAGGACTGAAGCTTTCTTT.

About this clone itself: At one end the junction does not follow the germline gene, possibly because of a read error. The V gene is TRBV27, the J gene TRBJ2-2, with D perhaps TRBD1 (6 bases). Per the germline V gene, CDR1 is MNHEY and CDR2 is SMNVEV (reference sequence). The CDR3 extends over 13 amino acids. The CDR3 region has the DNA TGTGCCAGCAAACAGGGATACACCGAGGAGCTGTTTTTT. This sequence encodes CASKQGYTEELFF.

This clone has only a few counts. The chain recombines TRBV11-2 with TRBJ2-3; the D gene is possibly TRBD1 (6 bases). The CDR3 has 12 residues. Trimming shortened V by 11 bases and J by 6 bases, and 15 bases separated the two germline ends. The germline gives CDR1 SGHAT, CDR2 FQNNGV. The CDR3 loop is CASEGVRDTQYF. The CDR3 coding sequence is TGTGCCTCTGAGGGGGTGAGGGATACGCAGTATTTT. The full variable domain, with the rest looked up from reference TRBV11-2 and TRBJ2-3, is EAGVAQSPRYKIIEKRQSVAFWCNPISGHATLYWYQQILGQGPKLLIQFQNNGVVDDSQLPKDRFSAERLKGVDSTLKIQPAKLEDSAVYLCASEGVRDTQYFGPGTRLTVL.

This rearrangement joins TRBV11-2 to TRBJ1-2; tentative D call: TRBD1 (5 bases). Trimming took off 0 bases at V and 6 bases at J, with 5 bases between the two ends. This CDR3 comprises 12 residues. Germline V gives CDR1 SGHAT, CDR2 FQNNGV. The CDR3 sequence is CASSLDRDGYTF. CDR3 nucleotides: TGTGCCAGCAGCTTAGACAGGGATGGCTACACCTTC. The full variable domain, its missing parts supplied by reference TRBV11-2 and TRBJ1-2, is EAGVAQSPRYKIIEKRQSVAFWCNPISGHATLYWYQQILGQGPKLLIQFQNNGVVDDSQLPKDRFSAERLKGVDSTLKIQPAKLEDSAVYLCASSLDRDGYTFGSGTRLTVV.

The chain recombines TRBV29-1 with TRBJ1-3; 7 nucleotides agree with TRBD1. The germline CDR1 and CDR2 sequences are SQVTM and ANQGSEA. This CDR3 comprises 15 residues. V trimming: 7 bases; J trimming: 0 bases; junction bases outside the gene matches: 9. DNA for the CDR3: TGCAGCGGGACAGGAGACTATAGCTCTGGAAACACCATATATTTT. Translating it yields CSGTGDYSSGNTIYF.

Only a few counts were recorded for this clone. The genes are TRBV27 and TRBJ2-1, with 13 positions matching TRBD2. Germline CDR1 and CDR2: MNHEY and SMNVEV (reference sequence). This CDR3 region has 13 residues. Trimming removed 6 bases from V and 10 bases from J; junction bases left unmatched: 3. The CDR3 loop reads CASSPGLAGEQFF. Here the CDR3 DNA reads TGTGCCAGCAGCCCGGGACTAGCGGGGGAGCAGTTCTTC.

The chain combines TRBV4-3 with TRBJ2-7; TRBD2 might be the D (5 bases). Trimming took off 0 bases at V and 5 bases at J, with 14 bases between the two ends. Germline values: CDR1 LGHNA, CDR2 YSLEER. This CDR3 comprises 15 residues. Written as DNA, the CDR3 is TGCGCCAGCAGCCAAGAATCCGGGGATCTCAACGAGCAGTACTTC. Its protein is CASSQESGDLNEQYF.

The sample holds a few counts of this clone. The chain recombines TRBV7-6 with TRBJ2-7; D not resolved. V was trimmed by 1 base and J by 1 base, leaving 2 bases between them. CDR1 SGHVS and CDR2 FNYEAQ come from the germline V gene. The CDR3 consists of 12 residues. The CDR3 sequence is CASSLVSYEQYF. Written as DNA, the CDR3 is TGTGCCAGCAGCTTAGTGTCCTACGAGCAGTACTTC.

The rearrangement uses TRBV19 and TRBJ2-7; 9 positions match TRBD1. This CDR3 has 14 amino acids. CDR1 and CDR2 from the germline V gene are LNHDA and SQIVND (reference sequence). Trimming cost V 10 bases and J 2 bases; bases outside gene matches: 9. The CDR3 reads CATGAGTGTYEQYF. In DNA, the CDR3 is TGTGCCACAGGCGCCGGGACAGGGACCTACGAGCAGTACTTC.

The genes are TRBV6-4 and TRBJ1-6, with a possible D match to TRBD1 (5 bases). CDR1 MRHNA and CDR2 SNTAGT come from the germline V gene. V was pared by 11 bases and J by 8 bases, with 10 bases between. This CDR3 region has 11 residues. The chain's CDR3 is CARRGDSPLHF. The CDR3 DNA reads TGTGCCCGCCGAGGGGATTCACCCCTCCACTTT.

This sequence joins TRBV7-9 and TRBJ2-2, with unresolved D. This CDR3 is built from 14 residues. CDR1 and CDR2 from the germline V gene are SEHNR and FQNEAQ (reference sequence). Deletions cut 7 bases from V and 1 base from J, with 10 bases between. The CDR3 DNA follows: TGTGCCAGCACCCCCTCGGGGAACACCGGGGAGCTGTTTTTT. This codes for CASTPSGNTGELFF.

The gene calls are TRBV30 and TRBJ2-7, with D tentatively TRBD2 (6 bases). The V end was cut by 4 bases, the J end by 7 bases, with 11 bases between. Germline V gene data show CDR1 as GTSNPN and CDR2 as SVGIG (reference sequence). The CDR3 has 11 amino acids. Here the CDR3 reads CAWKEGLEQYF. The CDR3, as DNA: TGTGCCTGGAAGGAGGGCCTGGAGCAGTACTTC. The complete variable domain, with remaining parts taken from reference TRBV30 and TRBJ2-7, reads SQTIHQWPATLVQPVGSPLSLECTVEGTSNPNLYWYRQAAGRGLQLLFYSVGIGQISSEVPQNLSASRPQDRQFILSSKKLLLSDSGFYLCAWKEGLEQYFGPGTRLTVT.

This clone has a single count. The chain carries TRBV29-1 and TRBJ2-5; 9 bases fit TRBD2. The CDR3 sequence is 19 residues long. With 0 bases clipped from V and 0 bases from J, the junction kept 14 bases outside the gene matches. Germline V gene sequence: CDR1 SQVTM, CDR2 ANQGSEA. The CDR3 sequence is CSVEDSHSSGAFYQETQYF. DNA for the CDR3: TGCAGCGTTGAAGATAGCCATTCTAGCGGGGCATTTTACCAAGAGACCCAGTACTTC.

The chain couples TRBV27 to TRBJ1-1; D is perhaps TRBD1 (5 bases). V lost 4 bases and J 4 bases, leaving 13 bases between the germline ends. The length of the CDR3 is 14 residues. Germline CDR1 MNHEY, CDR2 SMNVEV (reference sequence). CDR3 residues: CASSSGSLGTEAFF. CDR3 DNA: TGTGCCAGCAGTTCAGGGTCCCTGGGCACTGAAGCTTTCTTT.

This clone was seen only once. V and J are TRBV29-1 and TRBJ1-2, with D tentatively TRBD1 (5 bases). CDR3 length: 15 amino acids. Trimming took 4 bases from V and 5 from J, leaving 20 bases between them. Looked up from germline, CDR1 is SQVTM and CDR2 is ANQGSEA. The CDR3 spells CSVVSTQGEKYGYTF. The CDR3 region has the DNA TGCAGCGTTGTCTCAACCCAGGGTGAAAAATATGGCTACACCTTC.

The chain uses TRBV2 and TRBJ2-1; D may be TRBD2 (5 bases). Per germline, CDR1 SNHLY and CDR2 FYNNEI. Trimming left V 5 bases short and J 5 bases short, with 13 bases between. The CDR3 runs 14 residues. The CDR3: CASSPRTGNNEQFF. In nucleotides, the CDR3 is TGTGCCAGCAGTCCCAGGACTGGAAACAATGAGCAGTTCTTC. Based on the CDR3 plus reference TRBV2 and TRBJ2-1, the full variable domain is EPEVTQTPSHQVTQMGQEVILRCVPISNHLYFYWYRQILGQKVEFLVSFYNNEISEKSEIFDDQFSVERPDGSNFTLKIRSTKLEDSAMYFCASSPRTGNNEQFFGPGTRLTVL.